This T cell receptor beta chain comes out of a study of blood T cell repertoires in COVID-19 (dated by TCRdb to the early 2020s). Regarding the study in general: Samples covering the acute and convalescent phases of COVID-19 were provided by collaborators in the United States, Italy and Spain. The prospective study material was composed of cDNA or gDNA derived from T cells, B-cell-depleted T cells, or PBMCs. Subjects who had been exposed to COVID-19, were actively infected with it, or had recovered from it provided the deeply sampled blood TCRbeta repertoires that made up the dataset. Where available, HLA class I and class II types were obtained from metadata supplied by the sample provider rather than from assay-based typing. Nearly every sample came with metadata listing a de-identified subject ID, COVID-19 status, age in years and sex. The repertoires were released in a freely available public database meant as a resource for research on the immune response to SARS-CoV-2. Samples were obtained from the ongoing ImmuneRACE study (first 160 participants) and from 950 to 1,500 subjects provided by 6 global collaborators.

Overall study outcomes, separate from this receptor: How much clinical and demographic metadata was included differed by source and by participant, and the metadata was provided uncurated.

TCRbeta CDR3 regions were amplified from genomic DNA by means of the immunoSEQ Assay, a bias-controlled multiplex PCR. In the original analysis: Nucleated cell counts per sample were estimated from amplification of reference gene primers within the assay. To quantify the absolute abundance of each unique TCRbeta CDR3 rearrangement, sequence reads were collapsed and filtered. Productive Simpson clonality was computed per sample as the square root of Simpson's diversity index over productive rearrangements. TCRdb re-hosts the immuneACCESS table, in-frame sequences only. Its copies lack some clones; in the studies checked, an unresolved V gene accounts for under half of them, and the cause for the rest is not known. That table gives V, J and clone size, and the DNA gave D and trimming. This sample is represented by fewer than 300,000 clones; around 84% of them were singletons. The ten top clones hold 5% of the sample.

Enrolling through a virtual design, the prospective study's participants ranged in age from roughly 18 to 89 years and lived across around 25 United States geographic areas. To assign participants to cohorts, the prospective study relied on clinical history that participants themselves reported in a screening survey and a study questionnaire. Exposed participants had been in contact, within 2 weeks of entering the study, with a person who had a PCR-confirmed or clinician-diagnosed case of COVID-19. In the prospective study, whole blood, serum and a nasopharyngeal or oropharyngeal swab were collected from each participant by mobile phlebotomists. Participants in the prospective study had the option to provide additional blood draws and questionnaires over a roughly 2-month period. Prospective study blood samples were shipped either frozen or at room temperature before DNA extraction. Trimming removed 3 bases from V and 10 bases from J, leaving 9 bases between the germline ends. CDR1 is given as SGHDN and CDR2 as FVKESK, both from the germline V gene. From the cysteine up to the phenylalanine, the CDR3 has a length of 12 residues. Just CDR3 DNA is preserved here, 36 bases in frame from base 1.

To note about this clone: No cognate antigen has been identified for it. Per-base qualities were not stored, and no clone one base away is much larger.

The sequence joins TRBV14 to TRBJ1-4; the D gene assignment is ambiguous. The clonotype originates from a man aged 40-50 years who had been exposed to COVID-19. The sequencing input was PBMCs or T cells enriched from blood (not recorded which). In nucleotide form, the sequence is TGTGCCAGCAGCCATACCTTCGGAAAACTGTTTTTT. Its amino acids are CASSHTFGKLFF. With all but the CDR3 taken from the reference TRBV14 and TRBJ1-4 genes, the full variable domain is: EAGVTQFPSHSVIEKGQTVTLRCDPISGHDNLYWYRRVMGKEIKFLLHFVKESKQDESGMPNNRFLAERTGGTYSTLKVQPAELEDSGVYFCASSHTFGKLFFGSGTQLSVL.